These 21 T cell receptor beta chains originate from one sample sequenced in a study of Graves' ophthalmopathy and Graves' hyperthyroidism. RNA transcripts provided the template for amplifying TCR beta CDR3 regions. Following a first-round RT-PCR that used HTBI primers, a second-round multiplex PCR was carried out. TCRdb redid the calling of the multiplex PCR reads with MiXCR, one entry per CDR3 protein. Here the sample spans roughly 400,000 distinct CDR3 sequences, roughly 14% being singletons. Source material: peripheral blood. The origin of the receptors is a woman aged 18-29 years with stable Graves' hyperthyroidism.

This clonotype was recorded many times. The gene calls are TRBV6-1 and TRBJ2-7; TRBD2 matches 7 bases. CDR1 MNHNS and CDR2 SASEGT come from the germline V gene. The CDR3 is made up of 15 amino acids. J gave up 2 bases and V 0 bases, and 4 bases lay outside the gene matches. The CDR3 here is CASSEAGLAAYEQYF. Here the CDR3 DNA reads TGTGCCAGCAGTGAAGCAGGGCTAGCGGCCTACGAGCAGTACTTC.

There are many counts of this clonotype. The chain couples TRBV2 to TRBJ2-5; 11 nucleotides align to TRBD2. The CDR3 spans 15 residues. Trimming removed 6 bases from V and 4 bases from J; junction bases left unmatched: 7. CDR1 is SNHLY, CDR2 FYNNEI, per germline. This CDR3 is CASSWNSGGGETQYF. In DNA form, the CDR3 reads TGTGCCAGCAGCTGGAATAGCGGGGGGGGAGAGACCCAGTACTTC. The full variable domain, in which reference TRBV2 and TRBJ2-5 provide the parts outside the CDR3, is EPEVTQTPSHQVTQMGQEVILRCVPISNHLYFYWYRQILGQKVEFLVSFYNNEISEKSEIFDDQFSVERPDGSNFTLKIRSTKLEDSAMYFCASSWNSGGGETQYFGPGTRLLVL.

At least ten counts were recorded for this clonotype. The chain couples TRBV6-5 to TRBJ1-2, with 8 bases fitting TRBD1. The CDR3 covers 14 residues. The germline V gene has CDR1 MNHEY and CDR2 SVGAGI. With 4 bases clipped from V and 10 bases from J, the junction kept 11 bases outside the gene matches. CDR3 in DNA: TGTGCCAGCAGTTCCCCGGGACAGGAAAGGGTCTACACCTTC. Translated: CASSSPGQERVYTF.

The table lists this clonotype with many counts. CDR3 amino acids: CASSIDGSGLSYEQYF. In DNA form, the CDR3 reads TGTGCCAGTAGTATAGACGGCAGCGGACTATCCTACGAGCAGTACTTC. The chain employs TRBV19 and TRBJ2-7, with a tentative D call TRBD2 (6 bases). Germline V CDR1 and CDR2: LNHDA, SQIVND (reference sequence). Between the trimmed V and J ends, which lost 0 bases and 1 base, there was a span of 13 bases. The CDR3 loop spans 16 amino acids.

Worth noting for this clonotype: A much larger clone is a single base away; this may be a read error. J is TRBJ2-7 and V is TRBV7-9, with D possibly being TRBD2 (5 bases). Per germline, CDR1 SEHNR and CDR2 FQNEAQ (reference sequence). The germline V and J ends were trimmed by 8 bases and 0 bases, with 14 bases remaining between them. The CDR3 runs 14 residues. The CDR3 loop reads CASGREGCSYEQYF. The CDR3 DNA follows: TGTGCCAGCGGGCGAGAGGGATGCTCCTACGAGCAGTACTTC.

This chain's CDR3 is CASRFWGQNTGELFF. CDR3 in DNA: TGTGCCAGCAGGTTTTGGGGCCAGAACACCGGGGAGCTGTTTTTT. The gene calls are TRBV11-3 and TRBJ2-2; weak D call: TRBD1 (5 bases). V was pared by 6 bases and J by 1 base, with 12 bases between. Germline V gives CDR1 SGHNT, CDR2 YENEEA. There are 15 residues in the CDR3.

This clonotype was recorded many times. The chain has TRBV6-5 and TRBJ1-2, with D possibly TRBD1 on 6 matching bases. The CDR3 sequence is 15 residues long. Germline lookup yields CDR1 MNHEY and CDR2 SVGAGI. V dropped 4 bases and J dropped 6 bases, with 18 bases sitting between them. The CDR3 region has the DNA TGTGCCAGCAGTTTGGGACTCGGGGGGGCGGATGGCTACACCTTC. It specifies CASSLGLGGADGYTF.

The J gene is TRBJ2-5, the V gene TRBV11-1; 7 nucleotides align to TRBD1. Germline CDR1 SGHAT, CDR2 FQDESV (reference sequence). Trimming removed 5 bases from V and 3 bases from J; junction bases left unmatched: 12. The CDR3 extends over 16 amino acids. This chain's CDR3 is CASSLFLGQVEETQYF. In nucleotides, the CDR3 is TGTGCCAGCAGCCTCTTCCTTGGACAGGTTGAAGAGACCCAGTACTTC.

The sample holds many counts of this clonotype. The chain is built from TRBV6-1 and TRBJ2-7, with TRBD1 identical over 9 bases. Per the germline V gene, CDR1 is MNHNS and CDR2 is SASEGT. This CDR3 comprises 13 residues. The CDR3 coding sequence is TGTGCTGCTTACGACAGGGGGTCCTACGAGCAGTACTTC. Its protein is CAAYDRGSYEQYF.

The table lists this clonotype with many counts. The chain combines TRBV19 with TRBJ1-1; no firm D call. Germline V CDR1 and CDR2: LNHDA, SQIVND (reference sequence). V was trimmed by 2 bases and J by 1 base, leaving 5 bases between them. The CDR3 length is 13 residues. CDR3 amino acids: CASSIKRNTEAFF. CDR3 sequence (DNA): TGTGCCAGTAGTATAAAGAGGAACACTGAAGCTTTCTTT.

This clonotype has a count of ten or more. J is TRBJ1-1 and V is TRBV12-3 or TRBV12-4; D not resolved. The length of the CDR3 is 12 residues. Trimming left V 3 bases short and J 7 bases short, with 9 bases between. The CDR3 sequence: CASSFWAHEAFF. DNA of the CDR3: TGTGCCAGCAGTTTTTGGGCCCATGAAGCTTTCTTT.

In this sample, this clonotype turned up many times. V is TRBV27 and J is TRBJ1-2; D possibly corresponds to TRBD1 (5 bases). The CDR3 length is 13 residues. Germline CDR1 is MNHEY and CDR2 is SMNVEV (reference sequence). V lost 4 bases to trimming and J lost 9 bases, with 15 bases between them. The CDR3 bases are TGTGCCAGCAGTTCTCTCCGAGGGACGAGCTACACCTTC. Translation: CASSSLRGTSYTF.

The chain recombines TRBV6-1 with TRBJ1-5; the D is unclear. CDR1 is MNHNS and CDR2 is SASEGT in the germline V gene. The CDR3 covers 15 residues. The V gene lost 6 bases and the J gene lost 1 base, with 13 bases spanning the gap. The DNA of the CDR3 is TGTGCCAGCAGCGAGACGTGGTTGAGCAATCAGCCCCAGCATTTT. Encoded protein: CASSETWLSNQPQHF.

This clonotype was detected ten times or more. V is TRBV27 and J is TRBJ1-1; D not certain. Germline V gene lookup returns CDR1 MNHEY and CDR2 SMNVEV (reference sequence). CDR3 length: 13 amino acids. Trimming removed 2 bases at V and 6 bases at J, with 10 bases between. This CDR3 reads CASSLGGLAEAFF. The CDR3 DNA sequence: TGTGCCAGCAGTTTAGGAGGGTTGGCTGAAGCTTTCTTT.

This clonotype came up a few times. CDR3 in amino acids: CASIPASGVKNIQYF. The CDR3 DNA reads as TGTGCCAGCATTCCGGCTAGCGGGGTCAAAAACATTCAGTACTTC. The rearrangement joins TRBV6-1 to TRBJ2-4; 9 positions match TRBD2. With 7 bases clipped from V and 3 bases from J, the junction kept 7 bases outside the gene matches. The CDR3 spans 15 residues. The V gene's germline CDR1 is MNHNS and CDR2 SASEGT.

In this sample, this clonotype turned up many times. The chain is built from TRBV6-1 and TRBJ1-5; 9 bases are shared with TRBD1. This CDR3 has 16 amino acids. The germline gives CDR1 MNHNS, CDR2 SASEGT. V dropped 5 bases and J dropped 0; count of bases not matched to a gene: 5. CDR3: CASSRDRAYSNQPQHF. Here the CDR3 DNA reads TGTGCCAGCAGTCGGGACAGGGCCTATAGCAATCAGCCCCAGCATTTT.

This clonotype was counted at least ten times. A much larger clone lies a single base off, so this may be a read error. The J gene is TRBJ1-2, the V gene TRBV15; possibly TRBD1 for D (6 bases). Germline lookup yields CDR1 LNHNV and CDR2 YYDKDF (reference sequence). The CDR3 has 14 residues. CDR3 sequence: CATSTTRGAGGHTF. The CDR3 coding sequence is TGTGCCACCAGCACCACAAGGGGGGCGGGTGGCCACACCTTC.

There are a few counts of this clonotype. The chain joins TRBV2 to TRBJ2-1, with D perhaps TRBD1 or TRBD2 (5 bases each). Trimming removed 1 base at V and 6 bases at J, with 22 bases between. Germline V lookup: CDR1 SNHLY, CDR2 FYNNEI. CDR3 length: 18 residues. This CDR3 is CASSEGVGLAIGVNEQFF. For the CDR3, the DNA is TGTGCCAGCAGTGAAGGAGTGGGGCTAGCAATTGGGGTCAATGAGCAGTTCTTC.

The genes are TRBV20-1 and TRBJ2-7; TRBD2 agrees at 9 bases. Germline V gene sequence: CDR1 DFQATT, CDR2 SNEGSKA (reference sequence). The CDR3 totals 12 residues. J lost 12 bases, V lost 0 bases, and 6 bases had no gene match. This chain's CDR3 is CSARDRRGGWYF. CDR3 bases: TGCAGTGCTAGAGATCGGCGGGGGGGCTGGTACTTC.

This clonotype was seen only a few times. The rearrangement links TRBV3-1 to TRBJ1-2; D might be TRBD1 (5 bases). This CDR3 comprises 15 residues. V dropped 1 base and J dropped 5 bases, with 14 bases sitting between them. Germline V gene data show CDR1 as LGHDT and CDR2 as YNNKEL (reference sequence). The CDR3 reads CASSQVERPGYGYTF. As DNA, the CDR3 is TGTGCCAGCAGCCAAGTTGAAAGGCCAGGGTATGGCTACACCTTC.

This clonotype was seen more than once but under ten times. Just one base apart from a much larger clone, this may be a read error. This chain uses TRBV6-2 or TRBV6-3 with TRBJ2-7, with TRBD1 identical over 9 bases. CDR3 length equals 18 residues. Trimming at V came to 6 bases and at J to 3 bases, leaving 18 bases not matched to a gene. CDR1 and CDR2 from the germline V gene are MNHEY and SVGEGT. CDR3 bases: TGTGCCAGCAGCTCATCCCTGGGACAGGGCATCTTAATCTACGAGCAGTACTTC. Its translation is CASSSSLGQGILIYEQYF.